Below are 28 T cell receptor beta chains sequenced from a single sample in a study of T cell changes during pregnancy in multiple sclerosis. Using immunoSEQ multiplex PCR, the repertoire was profiled, and TCRdb retains in-frame clones only, with some absent. Here the sample spans 30,000 to 50,000 clones, approximately 90% being singletons. This specimen was CD4+ T cells from peripheral blood mononuclear cells, taken in the third trimester of pregnancy. These receptors all come from a female donor in good health, enrolled as a control in a pregnancy study.

CDR3 amino acids: CASSLGDRVGGYTF. The CDR3 nucleotides are TGTGCCAGCAGCTTAGGTGACAGGGTCGGTGGCTACACCTTC. The genes are TRBV7-2 and TRBJ1-2; TRBD1 matches 7 bases. The CDR3 spans 14 residues. Trimming cost V 1 base and J 7 bases; bases outside gene matches: 6. Germline V gene data show CDR1 as SGHTA and CDR2 as FQGNSA.

The chain recombines TRBV7-9 with TRBJ2-1, with D possibly TRBD2 on 6 matching bases. V was pared by 11 bases and J by 5 bases, with 19 bases between. Looked up from germline, CDR1 is SEHNR and CDR2 is FQNEAQ (reference sequence). The CDR3 length is 14 residues. CDR3 protein: CAGNSAEGHNEQFF. The CDR3 DNA reads TGTGCCGGTAACTCAGCGGAGGGCCACAATGAGCAGTTCTTC.

Turning to this clone: The sample holds other DNA sequences that translate to the same CDR3. The chain couples TRBV7-9 to TRBJ2-7; D is unclear. The germline V gene encodes CDR1 SEHNR and CDR2 FQNEAQ (reference sequence). V lost 0 bases, J lost 4 bases, and 4 bases lay in between. The CDR3 extends over 12 amino acids. The CDR3 DNA sequence: TGTGCCAGCAGCTTAGCCGCGTACGAGCAGTACTTC. It translates to CASSLAAYEQYF.

The chain is built from TRBV4-2 and TRBJ1-1; tentatively, D is TRBD1 (5 bases). The CDR3 loop spans 16 amino acids. V lost 1 base to trimming and J lost 5 bases, with 17 bases between them. Germline loops: CDR1 LGHNA, CDR2 YNFKEQ. CDR3 loop: CASSQGPLRGGTEAFF. CDR3 DNA sequence: TGTGCCAGCAGCCAAGGGCCCCTTCGGGGGGGTACTGAAGCTTTCTTT.

This clone was observed once. The CDR3: CAWSVGGYGYTF. In DNA form, the CDR3 reads TGTGCCTGGAGTGTAGGGGGTTATGGCTACACCTTC. V gene TRBV30 combines with J gene TRBJ1-2; perhaps TRBD1 as D (6 bases). Deletions cut 0 bases from V and 5 bases from J, with 7 bases between. The CDR3 runs to 12 residues. The V gene's germline CDR1 is GTSNPN and CDR2 SVGIG (reference sequence).

This sequence joins TRBV11-2 and TRBJ1-2, with D possibly matching TRBD1 (6 bases). Germline V gene sequence: CDR1 SGHAT, CDR2 FQNNGV. With 8 bases removed from V and 6 bases from J, the gap between germline ends came to 16 bases. The CDR3 covers 13 residues. The CDR3 DNA is TGTGCCAGCGGGGGCAGGGCAGACAATGGCTACACCTTC. This codes for CASGGRADNGYTF. Looking up the rest from reference TRBV11-2 and TRBJ1-2 gives the full variable domain: EAGVAQSPRYKIIEKRQSVAFWCNPISGHATLYWYQQILGQGPKLLIQFQNNGVVDDSQLPKDRFSAERLKGVDSTLKIQPAKLEDSAVYLCASGGRADNGYTFGSGTRLTVV.

The genes are TRBV5-6 and TRBJ1-2; D gene uncertain. Germline values: CDR1 SGHDT, CDR2 YYEEEE. The CDR3 is 12 residues long. The V and J ends lost 1 base and 8 bases respectively, with 9 bases between them. The CDR3 spells CASSLRGWGYTF. The CDR3 DNA is TGTGCCAGCAGCTTGCGGGGTTGGGGCTACACCTTC.

The rearrangement links TRBV30 to TRBJ1-5; D may be TRBD1 (5 bases). CDR1 and CDR2 from the germline V gene are GTSNPN and SVGIG (reference sequence). V lost 7 bases to trimming and J lost 2 bases, with 15 bases between them. The CDR3 loop spans 14 amino acids. The CDR3 sequence: CAYLTGGGNQPQHF. As DNA, the CDR3 is TGTGCCTACCTCACCGGGGGGGGCAATCAGCCCCAGCATTTT. The variable domain in full, with the rest retrieved from reference TRBV30 and TRBJ1-5, is SQTIHQWPATLVQPVGSPLSLECTVEGTSNPNLYWYRQAAGRGLQLLFYSVGIGQISSEVPQNLSASRPQDRQFILSSKKLLLSDSGFYLCAYLTGGGNQPQHFGDGTRLSIL.

Written as DNA, the CDR3 is TGTGCCCGCATTGGGCTAGCGGGACGTAAGAGCTCCTACAATGAGCAGTTCTTC. It specifies CARIGLAGRKSSYNEQFF. V and J are TRBV11-2 and TRBJ2-1; TRBD2 matches 9 bases. V shed 11 bases, J shed 0 bases, and the junction held 17 bases outside the gene matches. The CDR3 totals 18 residues. Per germline, CDR1 SGHAT and CDR2 FQNNGV.

The rearrangement uses TRBV5-1 and TRBJ2-3, with a weak D call TRBD1 (5 bases). The CDR3 is made up of 14 amino acids. CDR1 is SGHRS and CDR2 is YFSETQ in the germline V gene. Trimming cost V 4 bases and J 4 bases, with 13 bases left between them. The CDR3, as DNA: TGCGCCAGCAGCGGGGTTCAGGGCCCAGATACGCAGTATTTT. Translating gives CASSGVQGPDTQYF.

This clone has only one observation. The chain employs TRBV2 and TRBJ2-5, with TRBD2 matching over 11 bases. Germline V CDR1 and CDR2: SNHLY, FYNNEI. The CDR3 is made up of 16 amino acids. Losses at the gene ends were 6 bases for V and 1 base for J; bases not matched to a gene: 7. Here the CDR3 reads CASRRLAGSPQETQYF. CDR3 DNA sequence: TGTGCCAGCAGGCGACTAGCGGGGAGCCCCCAAGAGACCCAGTACTTC.

V is TRBV7-2 and J is TRBJ2-2, with no clear D. V lost 6 bases and J 8 bases, leaving 10 bases between the germline ends. Germline V lookup: CDR1 SGHTA, CDR2 FQGNSA. CDR3 length: 12 residues. CDR3 sequence reads: CASSPDSGELFF. The CDR3 DNA reads as TGTGCCAGCAGTCCTGACTCGGGGGAGCTGTTTTTT.

The chain is built from TRBV9 and TRBJ2-6; TRBD1 might be the D (5 bases). In germline, CDR1 is SGDLS, CDR2 YYNGEE. Deletions cut 3 bases from V and 4 bases from J, with 11 bases between. The CDR3 spans 15 residues. CDR3 amino acids: CASSGTGAGANVLTF. DNA of the CDR3: TGTGCCAGCAGCGGAACAGGTGCCGGGGCCAACGTCCTGACTTTC.

The chain carries TRBV2 and TRBJ1-2; 7 nucleotides match TRBD1. This CDR3 is 12 amino acids long. V shed 6 bases, J shed 8 bases, and the junction held 6 bases outside the gene matches. The germline V gene has CDR1 SNHLY and CDR2 FYNNEI. The CDR3 protein is CASRGDSSGYTF. CDR3 nucleotide sequence: TGTGCCAGCAGGGGGGACAGTAGCGGCTACACCTTC.

This sequence joins TRBV19 and TRBJ1-4; D gene uncertain. Germline V gene data show CDR1 as LNHDA and CDR2 as SQIVND (reference sequence). The CDR3 loop spans 13 amino acids. Trimming took off 8 bases at V and 7 bases at J, with 14 bases between the two ends. CDR3 coding DNA: TGTGCCAGTCTGCGGTCGGGAGCTGAAAAACTGTTTTTT. Its translation is CASLRSGAEKLFF.

The V call is TRBV6-5, the J call TRBJ1-5; D might be TRBD1 (6 bases). V lost 0 bases and J 2 bases, leaving 8 bases between the germline ends. There are 15 residues in the CDR3. CDR1 and CDR2 (germline): MNHEY, SVGAGI. The CDR3 DNA is TGTGCCAGCAGTTACTCTCCAGGGGGCAATCAGCCCCAGCATTTT. It specifies CASSYSPGGNQPQHF.

The table lists this clone with a few counts. The chain carries TRBV18 and TRBJ1-1; D is unresolved. With 2 bases removed from V and 1 base from J, the gap between germline ends came to 11 bases. The CDR3 has 15 amino acids. Germline V gene lookup returns CDR1 KGHSH and CDR2 LQKENI. In DNA form, the CDR3 reads TGTGCCAGCTCACCAATGCCGGCGGAGAACACTGAAGCTTTCTTT. As protein: CASSPMPAENTEAFF.

The chain combines TRBV10-1 with TRBJ2-3; 8 bases match TRBD2. CDR1 and CDR2 from the germline V gene are WNHNN and SYGVQD (reference sequence). V lost 4 bases to trimming and J lost 8 bases; unmatched junction nucleotides: 5. The CDR3 sequence is 13 residues long. CDR3 protein: CASSATTSGTQYF. CDR3 sequence (DNA): TGCGCCAGCAGTGCTACCACTAGCGGTACGCAGTATTTT.

The chain combines TRBV10-2 with TRBJ2-5; 7 bases are a match to TRBD2. After removal of 5 bases from V and 4 bases from J, the junction contained 10 bases not matched to a gene. The germline V gene encodes CDR1 WSHSY and CDR2 SAAADI. This CDR3 has 15 amino acids. The chain's CDR3 is CASSRQSGVRETQYF. CDR3 coding DNA: TGCGCCAGCAGTCGGCAGAGCGGGGTTAGAGAGACCCAGTACTTC.

This chain connects TRBV6-5 to TRBJ1-1; 7 bases are a match to TRBD1. V lost 5 bases to trimming and J lost 3 bases; unmatched junction nucleotides: 6. Germline-derived CDR1 and CDR2 are MNHEY and SVGAGI. The CDR3 runs 14 residues. In DNA form, the CDR3 reads TGTGCCAGCAGTACACAACAGGGGTACACTGAAGCTTTCTTT. It encodes CASSTQQGYTEAFF.

The chain employs TRBV18 and TRBJ2-5; D gene unclear. V dropped 5 bases and J dropped 0 bases, with 7 bases sitting between them. The V gene's germline CDR1 is KGHSH and CDR2 LQKENI. The CDR3 is made up of 13 amino acids. CDR3 in amino acids: CASSSNYQETQYF. The CDR3 bases are TGTGCCAGCTCATCGAACTACCAAGAGACCCAGTACTTC.

This chain links TRBV4-2 with TRBJ2-2, with a possible D match to TRBD2 (6 bases). Looked up from germline, CDR1 is LGHNA and CDR2 is YNFKEQ. V lost 1 base, J lost 8 bases, and 11 bases lay in between. The CDR3 contains 14 residues. CDR3 residues: CASSQGWGDGELFF. CDR3 bases: TGTGCCAGCAGCCAAGGGTGGGGGGATGGGGAGCTGTTTTTT.

DNA for the CDR3: TGTGCCCTGGCAGGGGGCGCGAGGGCCTACAATGAGCAGTTCTTC. It translates to CALAGGARAYNEQFF. The chain has TRBV7-9 and TRBJ2-1; 8 bases map to TRBD1. V lost 11 bases, J lost 2 bases, and 11 bases stayed unmatched. Germline loops: CDR1 SEHNR, CDR2 FQNEAQ (reference sequence). CDR3 length: 15 residues.

This clone was detected only a few times. The chain uses TRBV19 and TRBJ2-5, with D possibly matching TRBD1 (5 bases). The V and J ends lost 3 bases and 4 bases respectively, with 9 bases between them. The length of the CDR3 is 13 residues. Germline-derived CDR1 and CDR2 are LNHDA and SQIVND (reference sequence). The CDR3 DNA is TGTGCCAGTAGTATGGGAAGGGGAGAGACCCAGTACTTC. Translation: CASSMGRGETQYF. Variable domain in full (rest from reference TRBV19 and TRBJ2-5): DGGITQSPKYLFRKEGQNVTLSCEQNLNHDAMYWYRQDPGQGLRLIYYSQIVNDFQKGDIAEGYSVSREKKESFPLTVTSAQKNPTAFYLCASSMGRGETQYFGPGTRLLVL.

This clone was detected only a few times. The rearrangement uses TRBV7-3 and TRBJ1-1; D is ambiguous. Trimming pared 5 bases from V and 1 base from J, leaving 8 bases between. Germline V gene lookup returns CDR1 SGHTA and CDR2 FQGTGA. The CDR3 length is 13 residues. The CDR3 nucleotides read TGTGCCAGCAGCCCGGCGGGGAACACTGAAGCTTTCTTT. Protein product: CASSPAGNTEAFF. Complete variable domain (other parts from reference TRBV7-3 and TRBJ1-1): GAGVSQTPSNKVTEKGKYVELRCDPISGHTALYWYRQSLGQGPEFLIYFQGTGAADDSGLPNDRFFAVRPEGSVSTLKIQRTERGDSAVYLCASSPAGNTEAFFGQGTRLTVV.

The chain employs TRBV7-2 and TRBJ2-3; D is unresolved. The CDR3 has 14 amino acids. V dropped 3 bases and J dropped 2 bases, with 9 bases sitting between them. From germline, CDR1 is SGHTA and CDR2 FQGNSA. Here the CDR3 reads CASSFDSLTDTQYF. CDR3 in DNA: TGTGCCAGCAGCTTCGACTCCCTCACAGATACGCAGTATTTT.

V and J are TRBV28 and TRBJ1-2, with D perhaps matching TRBD1 (5 bases). The CDR3 sequence is 13 residues long. Germline assignment: CDR1 MDHEN and CDR2 SYDVKM. Trimming stripped 3 bases from V and 8 bases from J, with 13 bases between. DNA for the CDR3: TGTGCCAGCAGTTTGTCGGGGGTGTACGGCTACACCTTC. Amino acids: CASSLSGVYGYTF.

The rearrangement joins TRBV11-2 to TRBJ2-1, with D perhaps TRBD1 (6 bases). V lost 5 bases, J lost 4 bases, and 18 bases lay in between. CDR1 and CDR2 (germline): SGHAT, FQNNGV. The CDR3 is 16 amino acids. The DNA for the CDR3 is TGTGCCAGCAGCGGGATGGGACATCTGGATTACAATGAGCAGTTCTTC. Its protein is CASSGMGHLDYNEQFF.